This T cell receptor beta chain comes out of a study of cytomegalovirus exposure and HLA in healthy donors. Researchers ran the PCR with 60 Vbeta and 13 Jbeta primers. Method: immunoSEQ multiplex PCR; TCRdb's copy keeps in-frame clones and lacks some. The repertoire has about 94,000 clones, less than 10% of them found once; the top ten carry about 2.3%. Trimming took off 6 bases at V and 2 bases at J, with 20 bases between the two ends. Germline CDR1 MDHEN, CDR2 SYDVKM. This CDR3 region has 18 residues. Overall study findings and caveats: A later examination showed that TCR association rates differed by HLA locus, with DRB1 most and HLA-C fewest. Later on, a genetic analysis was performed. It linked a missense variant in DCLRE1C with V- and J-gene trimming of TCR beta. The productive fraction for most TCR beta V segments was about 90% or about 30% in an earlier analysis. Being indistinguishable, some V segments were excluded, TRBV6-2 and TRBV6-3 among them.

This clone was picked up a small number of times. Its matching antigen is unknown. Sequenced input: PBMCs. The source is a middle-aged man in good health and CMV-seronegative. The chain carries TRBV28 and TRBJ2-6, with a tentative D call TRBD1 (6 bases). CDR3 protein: CASRSPQGAGPGANVLTF. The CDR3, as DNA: TGTGCCAGCAGGTCCCCACAGGGAGCAGGTCCTGGGGCCAACGTCCTGACTTTC.